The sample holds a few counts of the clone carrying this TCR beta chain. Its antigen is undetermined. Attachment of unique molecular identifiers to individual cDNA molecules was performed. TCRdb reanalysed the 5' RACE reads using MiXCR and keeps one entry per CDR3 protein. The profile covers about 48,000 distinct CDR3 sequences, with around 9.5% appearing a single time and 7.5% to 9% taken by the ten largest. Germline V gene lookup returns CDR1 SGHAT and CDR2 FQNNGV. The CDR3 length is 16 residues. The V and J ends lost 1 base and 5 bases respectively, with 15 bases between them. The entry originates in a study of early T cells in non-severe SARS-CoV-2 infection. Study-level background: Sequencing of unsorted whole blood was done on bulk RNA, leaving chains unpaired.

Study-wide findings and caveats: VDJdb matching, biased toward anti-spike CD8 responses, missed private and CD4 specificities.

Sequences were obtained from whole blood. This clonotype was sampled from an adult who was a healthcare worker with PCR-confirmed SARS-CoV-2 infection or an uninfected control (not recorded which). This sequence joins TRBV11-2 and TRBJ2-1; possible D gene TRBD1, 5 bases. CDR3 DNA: TGTGCCAGCAGCTTAGGGCGGTGGGGCAGGGACAATGAGCAGTTCTTC. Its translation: CASSLGRWGRDNEQFF. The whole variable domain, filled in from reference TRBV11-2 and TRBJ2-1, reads EAGVAQSPRYKIIEKRQSVAFWCNPISGHATLYWYQQILGQGPKLLIQFQNNGVVDDSQLPKDRFSAERLKGVDSTLKIQPAKLEDSAVYLCASSLGRWGRDNEQFFGPGTRLTVL.